The clone carrying this T cell receptor (beta chain) has just a few counts. The antigen is unknown. The length of the CDR3 is 15 residues. The V gene's germline CDR1 is SEHNR and CDR2 FQNEAQ (reference sequence). The V end lost 6 bases, the J end lost 0 bases, and 12 bases lay between the germline ends. Amplification targeted TCR beta CDR3 regions from RNA transcripts. First-round RT-PCR targeting the TCR CDR3 was performed with the HTBI primer set. A single record per CDR3 protein comes from TCRdb applying MiXCR to the multiplex PCR reads. In the table there are about 360,000 distinct CDR3 sequences, around 14% of which are singletons. The data were taken from a study of T cells in Graves' hyperthyroidism and ophthalmopathy. Study outcomes and limitations: The model predicted ophthalmopathy a median roughly 6.3 months before onset.

This chain joins TRBV7-9 and TRBJ1-3; tentatively, D is TRBD1 (5 bases). Material: blood. This TCR was recovered from a woman aged 18-29 years with Graves' hyperthyroidism. The DNA for the CDR3 is TGTGCCAGCAGTGTAGACAGCAACTCTGGAAACACCATATATTTT. Translation gives CASSVDSNSGNTIYF.